The T cell receptor (beta chain) under discussion was sequenced for a study of CD8+ T cells in alopecia areata. Study-wide background: Each of the treated patients was given oral tofacitinib, 5 to 10 mg twice daily, for moderate-to-severe alopecia areata. Study results and caveats: Scalp sample data also include resident alphabeta T cells from normal skin.

cDNA serving as the sequencing template came from extracted, reverse transcribed RNA. The assay was immunoSEQ multiplex PCR, and TCRdb's table has in-frame clones only and misses some. This sample has around 110,000 clones, with less than 75% found just once. V was clipped by 0 bases and J by 6 bases, with 7 bases between them. This CDR3 spans 14 amino acids. Germline assignment: CDR1 SGDLS and CDR2 YYNGEE. The treatment is: oral pan-JAK inhibitor, 5-10 mg twice daily. Punch biopsies of lesional scalp, plus peripheral blood, were taken from alopecia areata patients. Notes on this clone: Its antigen is undetermined.

This TCR derives from a human donor with alopecia areata. Source: CD8+ T cells sorted from blood, taken at week 24, from a patient treated with tofacitinib. The chain is built from TRBV9 and TRBJ1-6; D is undetermined. CDR3 region: CASSVGGSNSPLHF. For the CDR3, the DNA is TGTGCCAGCAGCGTAGGAGGGAGTAATTCACCCCTCCACTTT.